This record concerns one TCR beta chain sequence. Antigen: not known. Repertoires were generated with immunoSEQ multiplex PCR, while TCRdb's copy carries only in-frame clones and drops some. The sample has 150,000 to 200,000 clones, more than 70% seen once. This sample is drawn from a study of cytomegalovirus exposure and HLA in healthy donors. Study context: In a later analysis, it was reported that the approximately 110 validation repertoires had been produced on the same platform as the roughly 610 repertoires belonging to the first cohort. Broader study findings: The study labeled under 200 TCR beta chains cytomegalovirus-associated. In vitro experiments confirmed that three CMV-associated chains were specific for CMV antigens. Subsequent analysis found a tendency for first-cohort TCR clusters to co-occur within the 95 to 150 validation repertoires.

V lost 0 bases, J lost 8 bases, and 11 bases lay in between. This CDR3 has 14 amino acids. Germline-derived CDR1 and CDR2 are MNHEY and SVGAGI. Sequenced input: PBMCs. The receptor's source is a man aged 25-45 years in good health and CMV-seropositive. V usage is TRBV6-5 and J usage is TRBJ1-5, with D perhaps matching TRBD1 (5 bases). The CDR3 DNA reads as TGTGCCAGCAGTTACTCGGGGGGTAGGGAGCCCCAGCATTTT. It encodes CASSYSGGREPQHF.